Below, 31 T cell receptor beta chains from the same sample are listed, as sequenced in a study of Ad26.COV2.S vaccination and SARS-CoV-2 variants. Regarding treatment: about 20 received Ad26.COV2.S at low or high dose, single or two shots; about five received placebo; per-sample allocation not given. The study sampled participants on day 63 after the first vaccine or placebo injection. Data came from immunoSEQ multiplex PCR; TCRdb stores just in-frame clones and leaves some out. The repertoire holds a few hundred thousand clones, 92% seen once, with more than 1.5% in the top ten. The specimen comprised peripheral blood, sampled in a trial of Ad26.COV2.S vaccine versus placebo. These receptors were collected from a person aged 18 to 59 who received the Ad26.COV2.S COVID-19 vaccine or a placebo.

This clone showed up just a few times. The chain links TRBV2 to TRBJ2-1, with TRBD1 as a possible D gene (5 bases). The V gene's germline CDR1 is SNHLY and CDR2 FYNNEI. The CDR3 spans 12 residues. Trimming took 4 bases from V and 4 from J, leaving 5 bases between them. The CDR3 DNA follows: TGTGCCAGCAGTGGACAGTACAATGAGCAGTTCTTC. Its translation: CASSGQYNEQFF.

The J gene is TRBJ2-1, the V gene TRBV2; D is unresolved. The germline CDR1 and CDR2 sequences are SNHLY and FYNNEI. The CDR3 spans 16 residues. V was clipped by 3 bases and J by 4 bases, with 16 bases between them. The CDR3 region is CASSDNQAAFYNEQFF. The CDR3 nucleotides are TGTGCCAGCAGTGACAACCAGGCGGCCTTTTACAATGAGCAGTTCTTC.

V is TRBV4-3 and J is TRBJ2-7; D may match TRBD1 or TRBD2 (5 bases each). CDR1 is LGHNA and CDR2 is YSLEER in the germline V gene. The V gene lost 0 bases and the J gene lost 3 bases, with 18 bases spanning the gap. The CDR3 runs to 17 residues. CDR3 in amino acids: CASSQDRWMGESYEQYF. The DNA of the CDR3 is TGCGCCAGCAGCCAAGATAGGTGGATGGGGGAGAGCTACGAGCAGTACTTC.

The chain is built from TRBV5-4 and TRBJ1-4; TRBD1 might be the D (5 bases). The CDR3 spans 13 residues. CDR1 is SGHNT and CDR2 is YYREEE in the germline V gene (reference sequence). V shed 2 bases and J shed 7 bases, with 9 bases lying between them. CDR3 amino acids: CASSFQTAEKLFF. CDR3 nucleotide sequence: TGTGCCAGCAGCTTCCAGACAGCTGAAAAACTGTTTTTT.

The chain combines TRBV18 with TRBJ1-4, with 8 positions matching TRBD1. Unmatched junction bases numbered 5, after V lost 3 bases and J lost 8 bases. Germline V CDR1 and CDR2: KGHSH, LQKENI. The CDR3 totals 14 residues. CDR3: CASSPPGQAEKLFF. CDR3 coding DNA: TGTGCCAGCTCACCGCCGGGACAGGCGGAAAAACTGTTTTTT. Drawing the rest from reference TRBV18 and TRBJ1-4, the complete variable domain is NAGVMQNPRHLVRRRGQEARLRCSPMKGHSHVYWYRQLPEEGLKFMVYLQKENIIDESGMPKERFSAEFPKEGPSILRIQQVVRGDSAAYFCASSPPGQAEKLFFGSGTQLSVL.

This rearrangement joins TRBV28 to TRBJ1-5; tentatively, D is TRBD1 (5 bases). There are 15 residues in the CDR3. Germline CDR1 MDHEN, CDR2 SYDVKM. V dropped 7 bases and J dropped 0 bases, with 13 bases sitting between them. CDR3: CASIGVGYSNQPQHF. CDR3 in DNA: TGTGCCAGCATAGGGGTAGGGTATAGCAATCAGCCCCAGCATTTT.

V is TRBV4-2 and J is TRBJ2-2, with D perhaps assigned TRBD1 or TRBD2 (6 bases each). V dropped 1 base and J dropped 3 bases, with 27 bases sitting between them. This CDR3 contains 21 residues. Germline V gene data show CDR1 as LGHNA and CDR2 as YNFKEQ. The CDR3 coding sequence is TGTGCCAGCAGCCAAGGAGGCACCGGAGCTGATCCTAGGGGGGACACCGGGGAGCTGTTTTTT. It is translated as CASSQGGTGADPRGDTGELFF.

V usage is TRBV28 and J usage is TRBJ1-4, with 7 bases that match TRBD1. Germline V gene data show CDR1 as MDHEN and CDR2 as SYDVKM. The ends lost 6 bases at V and 7 bases at J; junction bases unmatched: 11. The CDR3 is 15 amino acids. CDR3 region: CASRLTGDGIEKLFF. CDR3 in DNA: TGTGCCAGCAGGCTAACAGGGGACGGGATTGAAAAACTGTTTTTT.

The V call is TRBV28, the J call TRBJ2-1, with TRBD1 as a possible D gene (6 bases). Trimming pared 1 base from V and 0 bases from J, leaving 7 bases between. Germline CDR1 reads MDHEN; CDR2 reads SYDVKM. The CDR3 is 15 residues long. The DNA of the CDR3 is TGTGCCAGCAGTTTATACAGGGACTCCTACAATGAGCAGTTCTTC. As protein: CASSLYRDSYNEQFF.

For this clone: The sample has other DNA sequences that encode this CDR3 too. The chain couples TRBV9 to TRBJ2-2, with D uncertain. Trimming cost V 0 bases and J 4 bases, with 7 bases left between them. The CDR3 length is 14 residues. Germline V gives CDR1 SGDLS, CDR2 YYNGEE. CDR3: CASSVGGGTGELFF. Written as DNA, the CDR3 is TGTGCCAGCAGCGTAGGTGGTGGCACCGGGGAGCTGTTTTTT.

The chain uses TRBV11-2 and TRBJ2-3; no definite D call. The length of the CDR3 is 13 residues. CDR1 and CDR2 from the germline V gene are SGHAT and FQNNGV. V was cut by 5 bases and J by 5 bases, with 11 bases left in between. Here the CDR3 reads CASSQTGGDTQYF. CDR3 sequence (DNA): TGTGCCAGCAGCCAAACCGGTGGAGATACGCAGTATTTT.

This clone was seen just once. This chain joins TRBV7-2 and TRBJ2-1, with 8 nucleotides matching TRBD1. Germline V CDR1 and CDR2: SGHTA, FQGNSA. V trimming: 1 base; J trimming: 1 base; junction bases outside the gene matches: 6. The CDR3 extends over 17 amino acids. CDR3 amino acids: CASSLGVTGVSYNEQFF. The CDR3 nucleotides are TGTGCCAGCAGCTTAGGTGTGACAGGGGTTTCCTACAATGAGCAGTTCTTC.

J is TRBJ1-5 and V is TRBV10-3; D ambiguous. Germline CDR1 ENHRY, CDR2 SYGVKD. Trimming shortened V by 7 bases and J by 1 base, and 8 bases separated the two germline ends. CDR3 length equals 13 residues. The CDR3 nucleotides are TGTGCCATCACGATCGTAAGCAATCAGCCCCAGCATTTT. Translated, it gives CAITIVSNQPQHF.

A single count supports this clone. The chain carries TRBV19 and TRBJ2-2, with D perhaps TRBD1 (6 bases). The CDR3 runs 16 residues. V shed 7 bases and J shed 2 bases, with 17 bases lying between them. Germline V CDR1 and CDR2: LNHDA, SQIVND (reference sequence). The CDR3 region is CASTSTGQRNTGELFF. CDR3 nucleotide sequence: TGTGCCAGTACCTCGACAGGACAGAGAAACACCGGGGAGCTGTTTTTT.

The V and J genes are TRBV3-1 (or the pseudogene TRBV3-2) and TRBJ2-1, with TRBD2 matching 9 bases. V was clipped by 3 bases and J by 0 bases; unmatched bases: 6. The CDR3 spans 17 residues. Germline assignment: CDR1 LGHDT and CDR2 YNNKEL (reference sequence). The CDR3 nucleotides are TGTGCCAGCAGCCAGGGAGCGGGGGGAGGCTCCTACAATGAGCAGTTCTTC. This translates into CASSQGAGGGSYNEQFF.

This chain joins TRBV30 and TRBJ2-2; D is possibly TRBD1 (6 bases). This CDR3 spans 13 amino acids. V lost 8 bases and J 1 base, leaving 11 bases between the germline ends. The germline CDR1 and CDR2 sequences are GTSNPN and SVGIG (reference sequence). CDR3 residues: CAVYRVNTGELFF. The CDR3, as DNA: TGTGCCGTATACAGGGTGAACACCGGGGAGCTGTTTTTT. Full variable domain (outside the CDR3, taken from reference TRBV30 and TRBJ2-2): SQTIHQWPATLVQPVGSPLSLECTVEGTSNPNLYWYRQAAGRGLQLLFYSVGIGQISSEVPQNLSASRPQDRQFILSSKKLLLSDSGFYLCAVYRVNTGELFFGEGSRLTVL.

The chain carries TRBV7-2 and TRBJ1-5; TRBD1 agrees at 10 bases. The CDR3 runs to 16 residues. The germline V gene has CDR1 SGHTA and CDR2 FQGNSA. V was pared by 1 base and J by 4 bases, with 4 bases of the junction left unmatched. Here the CDR3 reads CASSLGDRGLNQPQHF. The CDR3 DNA is TGTGCCAGCAGCTTAGGGGACAGGGGTTTAAATCAGCCCCAGCATTTT. Based on the CDR3 plus reference TRBV7-2 and TRBJ1-5, the full variable domain is GAGVSQSPSNKVTEKGKDVELRCDPISGHTALYWYRQSLGQGLEFLIYFQGNSAPDKSGLPSDRFSAERTGGSVSTLTIQRTQQEDSAVYLCASSLGDRGLNQPQHFGDGTRLSIL.

The genes are TRBV6-5 and TRBJ1-1; perhaps TRBD1 as D (6 bases). The CDR3 is made up of 15 amino acids. The ends were cut back, 6 bases at V and 1 base at J, with 15 bases in the middle. Germline CDR1 is MNHEY and CDR2 is SVGAGI. CDR3 in amino acids: CASRPGAGANTEAFF. The CDR3 DNA sequence: TGTGCCAGCAGACCCGGCGCGGGGGCGAACACTGAAGCTTTCTTT.

The chain combines TRBV6-5 with TRBJ1-5, with D maybe TRBD1 (6 bases). This CDR3 comprises 15 residues. V dropped 6 bases and J dropped 5 bases, with 17 bases sitting between them. Per the germline V gene, CDR1 is MNHEY and CDR2 is SVGAGI. The CDR3: CASRPSKGVDQPQHF. CDR3 DNA sequence: TGTGCCAGCAGACCCTCTAAGGGGGTGGATCAGCCCCAGCATTTT.

The rearrangement links TRBV4-3 to TRBJ2-7, with 9 positions matching TRBD2. From germline, CDR1 is LGHNA and CDR2 YSLEER. V was clipped by 3 bases and J by 4 bases; unmatched bases: 13. The CDR3 extends over 17 amino acids. This CDR3 is CASSQDYASGNLYEQYF. The DNA for the CDR3 is TGCGCCAGCAGCCAGGACTACGCTAGCGGGAACTTATACGAGCAGTACTTC.

V is TRBV7-8 and J is TRBJ2-1; 8 nucleotides align to TRBD2. The germline CDR1 and CDR2 sequences are SGHVS and FQNEAQ. Trimming took 4 bases from V and 5 from J; bases not matched to a gene: 7. The CDR3 contains 15 residues. The CDR3 sequence is CASSYGGAIDNEQFF. DNA of the CDR3: TGTGCCAGCAGCTACGGGGGGGCCATTGACAATGAGCAGTTCTTC.

This rearrangement joins TRBV18 to TRBJ2-5, with 9 bases identical to TRBD1. Germline V CDR1 and CDR2: KGHSH, LQKENI. V gave up 3 bases and J gave up 3 bases; unmatched junction bases: 5. The CDR3 is made up of 15 amino acids. As DNA, the CDR3 is TGTGCCAGCTCACCTCCCCGGGACAGGGAAGAGACCCAGTACTTC. This sequence encodes CASSPPRDREETQYF.

This clone was seen only once. The rearrangement links TRBV19 to TRBJ2-7; 7 bases are shared with TRBD1. V shed 4 bases and J 0 bases; nucleotides not matched to a gene: 6. The CDR3 totals 15 residues. From germline, CDR1 is LNHDA and CDR2 SQIVND (reference sequence). The CDR3 coding sequence is TGTGCCAGTAGTAAACAGGGGTCCCACTCCTACGAGCAGTACTTC. Translating gives CASSKQGSHSYEQYF.

A word on this clone: The identical CDR3 is also encoded by other nucleotide sequences in the sample. The chain combines TRBV28 with TRBJ1-4; D call uncertain. Germline assignment: CDR1 MDHEN and CDR2 SYDVKM. The CDR3 spans 15 residues. Trimming took off 0 bases at V and 11 bases at J, with 16 bases between the two ends. In DNA form, the CDR3 reads TGTGCCAGCAGTTTATGGCCCGGGCCCACCCCCAAACTGTTTTTT. Translated, it gives CASSLWPGPTPKLFF.

This clone was recorded a few times. This chain uses TRBV19 with TRBJ1-5; tentative D call: TRBD1 (6 bases). The germline gives CDR1 LNHDA, CDR2 SQIVND (reference sequence). The CDR3 loop spans 14 amino acids. The germline V and J ends were trimmed by 6 bases and 6 bases, with 15 bases remaining between them. CDR3: CASSYRVSGQPQHF. The CDR3 bases are TGTGCCAGTAGCTACAGGGTGTCGGGTCAGCCCCAGCATTTT.

This sequence joins TRBV6-6 and TRBJ2-3; TRBD2 agrees at 9 bases. Germline CDR1 MNHNY, CDR2 SVGAGI (reference sequence). V was pared by 7 bases and J by 5 bases, with 10 bases of the junction left unmatched. The CDR3 extends over 15 amino acids. CDR3 bases: TGTGCCAGCACCCCGGGCGGGGGGGCCGTAGATACGCAGTATTTT. Its translation: CASTPGGGAVDTQYF.

The V gene is TRBV2, the J gene TRBJ1-5; TRBD1 matches at 7 bases. The ends lost 4 bases at V and 4 bases at J; junction bases unmatched: 10. Germline CDR1 reads SNHLY; CDR2 reads FYNNEI. The CDR3 consists of 16 residues. The CDR3 nucleotides are TGTGCCAGCAGTGCCAGGGGGGGGAGGGTTAATCAGCCCCAGCATTTT. Protein product: CASSARGGRVNQPQHF.

The CDR3 DNA sequence: TGTGCCAGTAGACTCCGGACAGACGCTGGATTGAACACTGAAGCTTTCTTT. This sequence encodes CASRLRTDAGLNTEAFF. The chain carries TRBV19 and TRBJ1-1; perhaps TRBD1 as D (6 bases). The germline gives CDR1 LNHDA, CDR2 SQIVND (reference sequence). V lost 6 bases, J lost 0 bases, and 20 bases lay in between. CDR3 length: 17 amino acids.

This sequence joins TRBV19 and TRBJ1-1; 8 nucleotides line up with TRBD1. In germline, CDR1 is LNHDA, CDR2 SQIVND (reference sequence). This CDR3 has 14 amino acids. Trimming cost V 5 bases and J 5 bases; bases outside gene matches: 7. The CDR3 DNA reads TGTGCCAGTAGTCTCAGGGGGCGATTAACTGAAGCTTTCTTT. It codes for CASSLRGRLTEAFF.

The rearrangement joins TRBV21-1 to TRBJ1-5; the D call of TRBD1 is as the table states it, not checked on the DNA. TRBV21-1 is reported as a pseudogene. The CDR3 sequence is 18 residues long. CDR3 protein: CASSNGQGAVDGNQPQHF. CDR3 in DNA: TGTGCCAGCAGCAATGGACAGGGGGCAGTGGATGGCAATCAGCCCCAGCATTTT.

In this sample, this clone turned up once. V and J are TRBV5-1 and TRBJ2-2, with D possibly being TRBD2 (6 bases). The V end lost 0 bases, the J end lost 4 bases, and 10 bases lay between the germline ends. The CDR3 runs to 15 residues. Germline CDR1 is SGHRS and CDR2 is YFSETQ. DNA for the CDR3: TGCGCCAGCAGCTTGGCCGCGGGAATCACCGGGGAGCTGTTTTTT. It yields the protein CASSLAAGITGELFF.